The 8 T cell receptor beta chains listed next were all sequenced from one sample in a study of a mutant IDH1 vaccine in newly diagnosed glioma. This sample's time point: week 47, end of study. Doses consisted of 300 ug of mutant IDH1 20-mer peptide each, paired with topical imiquimod. Antigen specificity for these receptors is unknown. Libraries were prepared by immunoSEQ multiplex PCR; TCRdb keeps only in-frame clonotypes and omits some of them. This table holds 20,000 or so clones, roughly 83% found once. Sequenced here: PBMCs, sampled from a glioma patient whose treatment included an IDH1 peptide vaccine. The receptors shown here come from a man in his forties with glioma.

This clone was detected only a few times. The V call is TRBV29-1, the J call TRBJ2-7; 9 bases agree with TRBD2. The germline CDR1 and CDR2 sequences are SQVTM and ANQGSEA. The CDR3 runs to 12 residues. V trimming: 3 bases; J trimming: 5 bases; junction bases outside the gene matches: 2. Here the CDR3 reads CSVEVAGDEQYF. CDR3 in DNA: TGCAGCGTTGAGGTAGCGGGAGACGAGCAGTACTTC.

The CDR3 region has the DNA TGTGCCAGCTCACCGGGACTAGTCACCGGGGAGCTGTTTTTT. It is translated as CASSPGLVTGELFF. The V and J genes are TRBV18 and TRBJ2-2; 8 bases map to TRBD2. Germline trimming cut 3 bases from V and 4 bases from J; bases unmatched to any gene: 1. The CDR3 is 14 amino acids. CDR1 is KGHSH, CDR2 LQKENI, per germline. The complete variable domain, with remaining parts taken from reference TRBV18 and TRBJ2-2, reads NAGVMQNPRHLVRRRGQEARLRCSPMKGHSHVYWYRQLPEEGLKFMVYLQKENIIDESGMPKERFSAEFPKEGPSILRIQQVVRGDSAAYFCASSPGLVTGELFFGEGSRLTVL.

In its sample, this clone was seen once. V is TRBV4-2 and J is TRBJ2-7, with 12 bases matching TRBD1. This CDR3 is 17 amino acids long. Trimming removed 4 bases from V and 3 bases from J; junction bases left unmatched: 10. The germline gives CDR1 LGHNA, CDR2 YNFKEQ. CDR3 sequence: CASSPPPGTGGVYEQYF. As DNA, the CDR3 is TGTGCCAGCAGCCCACCCCCGGGGACAGGGGGCGTCTACGAGCAGTACTTC.

This clone was observed a handful of times. The chain employs TRBV7-9 and TRBJ1-2; the D gene is possibly TRBD1 (5 bases). The V and J ends lost 4 bases and 5 bases respectively, with 8 bases between them. This CDR3 spans 12 amino acids. Germline lookup yields CDR1 SEHNR and CDR2 FQNEAQ (reference sequence). The CDR3 DNA sequence: TGTGCCAGCAGCTCGGGGGGATATGGCTACACCTTC. Translation gives CASSSGGYGYTF.

The rearrangement uses TRBV11-3 and TRBJ1-1; D is ambiguous. Deletions cut 5 bases from V and 1 base from J, with 17 bases between. The CDR3 is made up of 16 amino acids. CDR1 is SGHNT, CDR2 YENEEA, per germline. The CDR3 DNA is TGTGCCAGCAGCCAGCGACCCGGAGATGGGAACACTGAAGCTTTCTTT. This encodes CASSQRPGDGNTEAFF.

This chain connects TRBV6-6 to TRBJ2-7; D may be TRBD1 (5 bases). V dropped 6 bases and J dropped 3 bases, with 9 bases sitting between them. The CDR3 has 12 residues. Germline lookup yields CDR1 MNHNY and CDR2 SVGAGI (reference sequence). The CDR3 region has the DNA TGTGCCAGCAGACCCGACAGCTACGAGCAGTACTTC. It codes for CASRPDSYEQYF.

This sequence joins TRBV7-6 and TRBJ2-7, with D perhaps TRBD1 or TRBD2 (6 bases each). The CDR3 covers 14 residues. V was cut by 5 bases and J by 3 bases, with 14 bases left in between. Germline-derived CDR1 and CDR2 are SGHVS and FNYEAQ. CDR3 protein: CASSLDEGGYEQYF. CDR3 bases: TGTGCCAGCAGCCTAGACGAGGGGGGCTACGAGCAGTACTTC. The full variable domain, its missing parts supplied by reference TRBV7-6 and TRBJ2-7, is GAGVSQSPRYKVTKRGQDVALRCDPISGHVSLYWYRQALGQGPEFLTYFNYEAQQDKSGLPNDRFSAERPEGSISTLTIQRTEQRDSAMYRCASSLDEGGYEQYFGPGTRLTVT.

The chain has TRBV4-3 and TRBJ1-4; the match to TRBD1 covers 7 bases. In germline, CDR1 is LGHNA, CDR2 YSLEER. The CDR3 has 16 amino acids. Losses at the gene ends were 8 bases for V and 7 bases for J; bases not matched to a gene: 16. Here the CDR3 DNA reads TGCGCCAGCGCAAGGACCAGGGGGGCCTTAGGTGAAAAACTGTTTTTT. It yields the protein CASARTRGALGEKLFF.